This TCR beta chain was retrieved from a study of blood T cell repertoires in COVID-19. This table comes from immunoSEQ multiplex PCR, and its TCRdb copy is limited to in-frame clones, with some not included. The sample records about 360,000 clones, approximately 86% being singletons. The CDR3 is 13 residues long. CDR1 and CDR2 (germline): GTSNPN, SVGIG (reference sequence). The trim removed 5 bases at V and 7 bases at J, leaving 8 bases unmatched. The rearrangement joins TRBV30 to TRBJ1-5, with TRBD1 identical over 7 bases. The sequencing input was peripheral blood. The sequence was collected from a woman aged 55-69 years with COVID-19, enrolled during active disease. CDR3 in amino acids: CAWSTGPGQPQHF. The CDR3 DNA is TGTGCCTGGTCGACAGGGCCGGGGCAGCCCCAGCATTTT.